The clone carrying this TCR beta chain has a single count. Its antigen is unknown. The record originates from a study of early stage breast cancer tumors. Findings and caveats of the study: Tumors had roughly 2.6-fold higher T cell density than normal breast. Comparing each tissue with blood distinguished tumor from normal in most of the 16 patients.

Measured with immunoSEQ multiplex PCR; TCRdb has only the in-frame clones, and not every one. The top ten clones hold roughly 7% of a sample with around 40,000 clones, less than 80% of them seen once. V shed 4 bases and J shed 5 bases, with 9 bases lying between them. From germline, CDR1 is MDHEN and CDR2 SYDVKM. CDR3 length equals 13 residues. The chain uses TRBV28 and TRBJ2-1; D ambiguous. The sequenced material came from blood. The clonotype originates from a person aged 55 to 69 with breast cancer. CDR3 DNA sequence: TGTGCCAGCAGTTACCTACTAAACAATGAGCAGTTCTTC. It specifies CASSYLLNNEQFF.